These T cell receptor beta chains were read from a single sample in a study of T cells in Graves' hyperthyroidism and ophthalmopathy. Each CDR3 protein gets one entry after TCRdb re-called the multiplex PCR reads with MiXCR. Altogether a few hundred thousand distinct CDR3 sequences are present, around 15% being singletons, with the ten largest covering over 11%. The sequenced material came from blood. Receptor source: a woman between 35 and 50 years old with Graves' hyperthyroidism. The CDR3 runs from the conserved cysteine through the conserved F or W. Each record gives: J gene, D gene, clone size, V gene, CDR3 DNA, CDR3 protein. A D gene is named only where the DNA matches it firmly. Not every row has a clone size; where given, it reads once, few, many or a size class.

J: TRBJ2-7
D: .
size: many
V: TRBV7-9
DNA: TGTGCCAGCAGCTTAACACAGGGAGCGCCCTACGAGCAGTACTTC
CDR3: CASSLTQGAPYEQYF

J: TRBJ1-1
D: .
size: many
V: TRBV29-1
DNA: TGCAGCGCCCAAGGGCTGGACGGTGAAGCTTTCTTT
CDR3: CSAQGLDGEAFF

J: TRBJ1-2
D: TRBD1
size: .
V: TRBV20-1
DNA: TGCAGTGCCACAGGGGGGGAGGATGGCTACACCTTC
CDR3: CSATGGEDGYTF

J: TRBJ2-3
D: TRBD1
size: many
V: TRBV30
DNA: TGTGCCTGGAGTGTACCCCGGACAGGCAACACAGATACGCAGTATTTT
CDR3: CAWSVPRTGNTDTQYF

J: TRBJ1-2
D: .
size: few
V: TRBV6-1
DNA: TGTGCCAGCAGTGGAACCCCTTGGGGGAAAGCTAACTATGGCTACACCTTC
CDR3: CASSGTPWGKANYGYTF

J: TRBJ2-3
D: TRBD2
size: .
V: TRBV5-1
DNA: TGCGCCAGCAGCGAGGGACTAGCGGGAGTTGCCCGCACAGATACGCAGTATTTT
CDR3: CASSEGLAGVARTDTQYF

J: TRBJ1-4
D: .
size: many
V: TRBV7-9
DNA: TGTGCCAGCAGCCTAATGACAGGCGATAATGAAAAACTGTTTTTT
CDR3: CASSLMTGDNEKLFF

J: TRBJ2-3
D: .
size: many
V: TRBV12-3/TRBV12-4
DNA: TGTGCCAGCAGTCCCTCGGGGCCTAGCACAGATACGCAGTATTTT
CDR3: CASSPSGPSTDTQYF

J: TRBJ2-2
D: .
size: few
V: TRBV7-7
DNA: TGTGCTAGCAGCTTAGCGGAGGAGACCGGGGAGCTGTTTTTT
CDR3: CASSLAEETGELFF

J: TRBJ2-7
D: TRBD1
size: .
V: TRBV7-2
DNA: TGTGCCAGCAGCTCTAGGCCGGGACAGTCCTACGAGCAGTACTTC
CDR3: CASSSRPGQSYEQYF

J: TRBJ1-1
D: .
size: many
V: TRBV6-1
DNA: TGTGCCAGCAGTGAAGCACGTGGCAGGCCCGAAGCTTTCTTT
CDR3: CASSEARGRPEAFF

J: TRBJ1-2
D: TRBD1
size: .
V: TRBV7-2
DNA: TGTGCCAGCAGTGAGGGACAGGGGGTAGGTGGCTACACCTTC
CDR3: CASSEGQGVGGYTF

J: TRBJ1-2
D: .
size: .
V: TRBV18
DNA: TGTGCCAGCTCACCAACGATTACAGGGAACTATGGCTACACCTTC
CDR3: CASSPTITGNYGYTF

J: TRBJ2-7
D: TRBD1
size: many
V: TRBV5-1
DNA: TGCGCCAGCAGCTTGGCCGGGACAGGGGGTGTCGAGCAGTACTTC
CDR3: CASSLAGTGGVEQYF

J: TRBJ2-3
D: TRBD1
size: .
V: TRBV5-1
DNA: TGCGCCAGCAGCTTGATGGGACAGGGGGCAGATACGCAGTATTTT
CDR3: CASSLMGQGADTQYF

J: TRBJ2-1
D: .
size: many
V: TRBV7-9
DNA: TGTGCCAGCAACCCCCAGCCCCCCAGCTCCTACAATGAGCAGTTCTTC
CDR3: CASNPQPPSSYNEQFF

J: TRBJ2-5
D: .
size: many
V: TRBV12-3/TRBV12-4
DNA: TGTGCCAGCAGGCTACGGGGAGTTGGAGAGACCCAGTACTTC
CDR3: CASRLRGVGETQYF

J: TRBJ2-2
D: .
size: few
V: TRBV6-2/TRBV6-3
DNA: TGTGCCAGCAAATTTGACGGGGAGCTGTTTTTT
CDR3: CASKFDGELFF

J: TRBJ2-1
D: TRBD2
size: .
V: TRBV29-1
DNA: TGCAGCGTTGAAAGCGGGGGGGGGGGCTCCTACAATGAGCAGTTCTTC
CDR3: CSVESGGGGSYNEQFF

J: TRBJ2-5
D: TRBD2
size: once
V: TRBV28
DNA: TGTGCCAGCAGTTCCGTCGGGGGGGGGGCTGGCGAGACCCAGTACTTC
CDR3: CASSSVGGGAGETQYF

J: TRBJ1-1
D: .
size: .
V: TRBV6-1
DNA: TGTGCCAGCTTCAGGAGTACTTTGAACACTGAAGCTTTCTTT
CDR3: CASFRSTLNTEAFF

J: TRBJ2-2
D: .
size: many
V: TRBV3-1
DNA: TGTGCCAGCAGCCAGATCACGGGGGAGAACACCGGGGAGCTGTTTTTT
CDR3: CASSQITGENTGELFF

J: TRBJ2-7
D: TRBD2
size: many
V: TRBV27
DNA: TGTGCCAGCAGGCAAGCGGGAGGGCCCTACGAGCAGTACTTC
CDR3: CASRQAGGPYEQYF